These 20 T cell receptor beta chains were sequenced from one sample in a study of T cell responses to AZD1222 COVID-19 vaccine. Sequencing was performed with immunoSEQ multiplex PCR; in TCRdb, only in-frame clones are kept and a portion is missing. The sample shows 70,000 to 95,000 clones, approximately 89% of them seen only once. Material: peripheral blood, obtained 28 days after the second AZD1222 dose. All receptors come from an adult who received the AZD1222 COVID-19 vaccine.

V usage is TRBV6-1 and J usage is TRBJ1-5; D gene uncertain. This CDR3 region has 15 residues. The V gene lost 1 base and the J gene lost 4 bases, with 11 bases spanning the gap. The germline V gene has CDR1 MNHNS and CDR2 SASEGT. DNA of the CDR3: TGTGCCAGCAGTGAAGGACGGACCCCAAATCAGCCCCAGCATTTT. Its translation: CASSEGRTPNQPQHF.

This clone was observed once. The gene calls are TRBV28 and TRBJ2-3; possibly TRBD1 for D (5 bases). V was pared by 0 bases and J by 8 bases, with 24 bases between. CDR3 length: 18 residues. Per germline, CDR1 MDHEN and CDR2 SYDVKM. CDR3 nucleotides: TGTGCCAGCAGTTTATGGTCGGTACGGATAACAGGTCAAGGTACGCAGTATTTT. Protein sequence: CASSLWSVRITGQGTQYF.

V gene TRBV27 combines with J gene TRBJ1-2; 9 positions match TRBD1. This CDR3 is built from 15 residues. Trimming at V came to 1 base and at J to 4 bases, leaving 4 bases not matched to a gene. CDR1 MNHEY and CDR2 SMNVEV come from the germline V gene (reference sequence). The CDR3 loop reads CASSLFGQGTYGYTF. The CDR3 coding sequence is TGTGCCAGCAGTTTATTCGGACAGGGGACCTATGGCTACACCTTC.

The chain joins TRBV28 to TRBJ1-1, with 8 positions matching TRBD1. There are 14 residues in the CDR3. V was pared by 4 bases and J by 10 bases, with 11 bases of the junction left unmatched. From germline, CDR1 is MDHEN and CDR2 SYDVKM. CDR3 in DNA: TGTGCCAGCAGTTCCGGACAGGGTTCGGGAGTAGCTTTCTTT. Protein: CASSSGQGSGVAFF.

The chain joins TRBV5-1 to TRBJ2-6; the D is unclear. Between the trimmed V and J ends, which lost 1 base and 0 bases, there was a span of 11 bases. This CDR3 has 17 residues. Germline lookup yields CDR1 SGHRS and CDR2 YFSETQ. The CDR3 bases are TGCGCCAGCAGCTTGTACAGTAGCAGCTCTGGGGCCAACGTCCTGACTTTC. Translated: CASSLYSSSSGANVLTF.

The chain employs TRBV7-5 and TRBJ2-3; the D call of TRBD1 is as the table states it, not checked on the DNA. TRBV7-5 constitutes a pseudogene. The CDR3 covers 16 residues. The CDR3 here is CARSLGGQGSTDTQYF. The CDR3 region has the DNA TGTGCCAGAAGCTTAGGGGGACAGGGAAGCACAGATACGCAGTATTTT.

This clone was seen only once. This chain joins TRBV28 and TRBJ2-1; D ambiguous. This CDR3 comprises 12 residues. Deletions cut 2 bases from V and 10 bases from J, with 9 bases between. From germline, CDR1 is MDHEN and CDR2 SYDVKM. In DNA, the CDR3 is TGTGCCAGCAGTTTAGGTCTCCTCGAGCAGTTCTTC. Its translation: CASSLGLLEQFF.

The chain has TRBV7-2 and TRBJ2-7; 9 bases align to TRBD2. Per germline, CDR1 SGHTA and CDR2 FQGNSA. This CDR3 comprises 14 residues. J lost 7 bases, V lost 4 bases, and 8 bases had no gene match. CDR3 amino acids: CASSSAGGLGEQYF. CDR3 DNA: TGTGCCAGCAGCTCAGCGGGAGGCCTGGGAGAGCAGTACTTC.

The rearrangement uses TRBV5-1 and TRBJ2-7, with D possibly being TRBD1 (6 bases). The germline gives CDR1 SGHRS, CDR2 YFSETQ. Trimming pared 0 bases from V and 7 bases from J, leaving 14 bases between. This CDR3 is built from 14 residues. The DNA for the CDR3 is TGCGCCAGCAGCTTGGGGGACACCCTAGGGGAGCAGTACTTC. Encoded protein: CASSLGDTLGEQYF.

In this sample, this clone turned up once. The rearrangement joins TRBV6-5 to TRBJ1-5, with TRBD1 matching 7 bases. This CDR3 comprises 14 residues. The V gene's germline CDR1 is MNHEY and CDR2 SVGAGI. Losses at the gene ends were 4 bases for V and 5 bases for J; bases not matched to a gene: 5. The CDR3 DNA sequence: TGTGCCAGCAGTTTGAAGGGGGCGCATCAGCCCCAGCATTTT. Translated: CASSLKGAHQPQHF.

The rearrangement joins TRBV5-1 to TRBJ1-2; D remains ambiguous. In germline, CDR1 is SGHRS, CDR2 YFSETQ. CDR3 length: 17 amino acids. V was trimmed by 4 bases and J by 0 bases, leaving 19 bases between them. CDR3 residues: CASSAVPGDNTNYGYTF. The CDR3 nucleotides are TGCGCCAGCAGCGCTGTGCCGGGAGATAATACTAACTATGGCTACACCTTC.

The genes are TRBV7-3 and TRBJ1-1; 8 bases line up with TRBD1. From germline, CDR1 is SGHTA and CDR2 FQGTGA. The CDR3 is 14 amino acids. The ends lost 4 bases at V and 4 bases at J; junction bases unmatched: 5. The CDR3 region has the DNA TGTGCCAGCAGCTCCTACAGGGGGGGCACTGAAGCTTTCTTT. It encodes CASSSYRGGTEAFF. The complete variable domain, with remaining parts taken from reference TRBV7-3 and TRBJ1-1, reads GAGVSQTPSNKVTEKGKYVELRCDPISGHTALYWYRQSLGQGPEFLIYFQGTGAADDSGLPNDRFFAVRPEGSVSTLKIQRTERGDSAVYLCASSSYRGGTEAFFGQGTRLTVV.

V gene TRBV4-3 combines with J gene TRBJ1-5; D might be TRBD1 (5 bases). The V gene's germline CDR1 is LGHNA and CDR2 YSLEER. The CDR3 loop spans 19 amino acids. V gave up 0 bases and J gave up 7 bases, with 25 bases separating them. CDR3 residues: CASSQDLEGLGGRDQPQHF. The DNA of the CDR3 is TGCGCCAGCAGCCAAGATCTTGAGGGGCTTGGGGGGAGGGACCAGCCCCAGCATTTT.

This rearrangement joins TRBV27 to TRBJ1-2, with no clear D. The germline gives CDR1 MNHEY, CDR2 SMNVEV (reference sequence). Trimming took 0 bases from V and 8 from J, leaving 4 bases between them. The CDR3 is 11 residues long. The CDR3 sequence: CASSLSRGYTF. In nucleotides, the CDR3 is TGTGCCAGCAGTTTATCGAGAGGCTACACCTTC.

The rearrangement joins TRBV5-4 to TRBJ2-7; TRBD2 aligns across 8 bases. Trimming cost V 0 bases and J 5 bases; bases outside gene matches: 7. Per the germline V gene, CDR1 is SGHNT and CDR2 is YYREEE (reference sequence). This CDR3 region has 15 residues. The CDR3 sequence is CASSLEYGRAHEQYF. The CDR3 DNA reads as TGTGCCAGCAGCTTGGAGTACGGGAGGGCCCACGAGCAGTACTTC.

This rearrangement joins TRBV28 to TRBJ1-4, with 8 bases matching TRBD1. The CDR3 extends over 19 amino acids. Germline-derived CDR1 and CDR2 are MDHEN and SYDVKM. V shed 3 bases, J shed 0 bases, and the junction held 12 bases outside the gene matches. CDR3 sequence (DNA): TGTGCCAGCAGTTTCGAGGGCCGGACAGGGTGGACAACTAATGAAAAACTGTTTTTT. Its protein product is CASSFEGRTGWTTNEKLFF.

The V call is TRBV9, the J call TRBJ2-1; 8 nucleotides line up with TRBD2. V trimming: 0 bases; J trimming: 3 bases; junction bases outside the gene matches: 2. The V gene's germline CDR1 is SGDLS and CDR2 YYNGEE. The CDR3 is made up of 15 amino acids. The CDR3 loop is CASSVEGTSYNEQFF. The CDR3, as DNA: TGTGCCAGCAGCGTAGAGGGGACTAGCTACAATGAGCAGTTCTTC. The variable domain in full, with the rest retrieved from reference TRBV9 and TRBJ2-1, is DSGVTQTPKHLITATGQRVTLRCSPRSGDLSVYWYQQSLDQGLQFLIQYYNGEERAKGNILERFSAQQFPDLHSELNLSSLELGDSALYFCASSVEGTSYNEQFFGPGTRLTVL.

CDR3 sequence (DNA): TGTGCCAGCAGCCCAGGAGTGGAGTACAATGAGCAGTTCTTC. Residues: CASSPGVEYNEQFF. The chain carries TRBV9 and TRBJ2-1; D is unresolved. Germline values: CDR1 SGDLS, CDR2 YYNGEE. The V gene lost 4 bases and the J gene lost 4 bases, with 12 bases spanning the gap. The CDR3 extends over 14 amino acids.

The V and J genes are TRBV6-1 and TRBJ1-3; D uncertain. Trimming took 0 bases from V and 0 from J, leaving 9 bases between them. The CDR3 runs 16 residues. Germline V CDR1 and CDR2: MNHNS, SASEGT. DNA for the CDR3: TGTGCCAGCAGTGAAGCGTGGACGGGCTCTGGAAACACCATATATTTT. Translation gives CASSEAWTGSGNTIYF.

Written as DNA, the CDR3 is TGCGCCAGCAGCCAAGGGCCTGGGGTAGAGACCCAGTACTTC. The encoded protein is CASSQGPGVETQYF. This chain uses TRBV4-1 with TRBJ2-5, with D uncertain. The germline V and J ends were trimmed by 1 base and 4 bases, with 10 bases remaining between them. This CDR3 contains 14 residues. The germline CDR1 and CDR2 sequences are MGHRA and YSYEKL.